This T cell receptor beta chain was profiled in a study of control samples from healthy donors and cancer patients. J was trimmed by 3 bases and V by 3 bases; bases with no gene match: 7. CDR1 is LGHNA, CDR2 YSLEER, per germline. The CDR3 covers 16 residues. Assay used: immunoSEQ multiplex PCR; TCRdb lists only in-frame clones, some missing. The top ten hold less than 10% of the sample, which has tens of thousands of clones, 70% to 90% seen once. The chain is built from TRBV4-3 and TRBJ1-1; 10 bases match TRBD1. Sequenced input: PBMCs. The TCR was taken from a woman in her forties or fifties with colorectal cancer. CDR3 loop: CASSQTGGAWDTEAFF. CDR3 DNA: TGCGCCAGCAGCCAGACAGGGGGCGCTTGGGACACTGAAGCTTTCTTT.